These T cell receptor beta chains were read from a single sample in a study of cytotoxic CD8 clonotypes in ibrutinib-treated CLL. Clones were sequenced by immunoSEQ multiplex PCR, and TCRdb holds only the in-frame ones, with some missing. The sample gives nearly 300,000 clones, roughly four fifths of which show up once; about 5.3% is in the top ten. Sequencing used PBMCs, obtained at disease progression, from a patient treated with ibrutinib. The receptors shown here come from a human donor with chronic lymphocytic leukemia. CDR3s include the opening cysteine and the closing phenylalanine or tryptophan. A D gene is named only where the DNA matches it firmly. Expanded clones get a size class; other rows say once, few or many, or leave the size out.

CASSPTGGSNTGELFF | TGTGCCAGCAGCCCAACAGGGGGCTCTAACACCGGGGAGCTGTTTTTT | . | TRBD1 | TRBJ2-2 | TRBV11-3
CAITRAGDTDTQYF | TGTGCCATCACTAGAGCAGGGGACACAGATACGCAGTATTTT | once | . | TRBJ2-3 | TRBV10-3
CASSQIQGLLYNEQFF | TGCGCCAGCAGCCAAATACAGGGATTACTTTACAATGAGCAGTTCTTC | once | . | TRBJ2-1 | TRBV4-1
CASSYIGGVSTDTQYF | TGTGCCAGCAGTTACATCGGGGGGGTTAGCACAGATACGCAGTATTTT | . | TRBD2 | TRBJ2-3 | TRBV6-5
CASSLASLGSNQQETQYF | TGTGCCAGCAGCTTAGCGAGTTTAGGGTCTAACCAACAAGAGACCCAGTACTTC | . | . | TRBJ2-5 | TRBV7-2
CASSRQGMETQYF | TGTGCCAGCAGCAGACAGGGGATGGAGACCCAGTACTTC | . | TRBD1 | TRBJ2-5 | TRBV6-5
CASSRRTGKYNEQFF | TGTGCCAGCAGTCGCAGGACTGGGAAATACAATGAGCAGTTCTTC | once | . | TRBJ2-1 | TRBV27
CASSLASEDNYGYTF | TGCGCCAGCAGCTTGGCATCCGAAGACAACTATGGCTACACCTTC | . | . | TRBJ1-2 | TRBV5-1
CASRPSVGPTNEKLFF | TGTGCCAGCAGGCCATCGGTGGGGCCAACTAATGAAAAACTGTTTTTT | . | . | TRBJ1-4 | TRBV2
CASSEYLVAAPHGYTF | TGTGCCAGCAGTGAATATCTGGTGGCAGCACCTCATGGCTACACCTTC | . | . | TRBJ1-2 | TRBV2
CASSYTGADGYTF | TGCGCCAGCAGCTACACAGGGGCAGATGGCTACACCTTC | . | TRBD1 | TRBJ1-2 | TRBV5-1
CASSRGAGGYEQYF | TGCGCCAGCAGCCGCGGGGCAGGGGGCTACGAGCAGTACTTC | . | . | TRBJ2-7 | TRBV5-1
CASSMLGTSEQFF | TGTGCCAGCAGCATGCTAGGAACATCTGAGCAGTTCTTC | . | . | TRBJ2-1 | TRBV7-3
CASSLVVGNNEQFF | TGTGCCAGCAGCTTAGTAGTCGGGAACAATGAGCAGTTCTTC | . | . | TRBJ2-1 | TRBV7-6
CASSTSPGDTGELFF | TGTGCCAGCAGCACATCCCCAGGTGACACCGGGGAGCTGTTTTTT | . | . | TRBJ2-2 | TRBV9
CASSSYRKGSYYGYTF | TGTGCCAGCAGCTCGTACCGCAAGGGGAGCTACTATGGCTACACCTTC | once | . | TRBJ1-2 | TRBV5-6
CASSSETVEYF | TGTGCCAGCAGCTCAGAGACAGTCGAGTACTTC | few | . | TRBJ2-7 | TRBV6-7
CASSRYVLYRGDSYNEQFF | TGTGCCAGCAGCCGCTATGTTCTATACAGGGGTGATTCCTACAATGAGCAGTTCTTC | . | TRBD1 | TRBJ2-1 | TRBV2
CASSPQGGEQFF | TGTGCCAGCTCACCACAGGGAGGTGAGCAGTTCTTC | . | . | TRBJ2-1 | TRBV18
CASRKGGVSYEQYF | TGTGCCAGCAGGAAAGGGGGGGTTTCCTACGAGCAGTACTTC | once | . | TRBJ2-7 | TRBV27
CSVGDQPQHF | TGCAGCGTTGGAGATCAGCCCCAGCATTTT | few | . | TRBJ1-5 | TRBV29-1
CASSPAGQNQPQHF | TGTGCCAGCTCACCAGCTGGGCAGAATCAGCCCCAGCATTTT | . | . | TRBJ1-5 | TRBV18